Included here is one T cell receptor beta chain sequence, with context. Its antigen remains unknown. Measured with immunoSEQ multiplex PCR; TCRdb has only the in-frame clones, and not every one. The sample lists approximately 100,000 clones; less than 95% were seen once. The sample comes from a study of siplizumab effects on memory and regulatory T cells. Overall study findings and caveats: Mappable alloreactive CD4+ clones were on average about 62% Treg-derived with siplizumab, 26.9% in controls. Suppression by proliferating Tregs derived from siplizumab cultures was not verified.

This TCR was recovered from a human donor in good health. Sequencing was carried out using Tregs sorted from blood.

The CDR3 protein is CASSLHFGTGNTIYF. CDR3 DNA sequence: TGTGCCAGCAGCTTACATTTTGGGACTGGAAACACCATATATTTT. V usage is TRBV11-2 and J usage is TRBJ1-3; D remains unclear. Germline CDR1 reads SGHAT; CDR2 reads FQNNGV. V shed 2 bases and J shed 2 bases, with 10 bases lying between them. This CDR3 has 15 residues.